These 32 T cell receptor beta chains share one sample of origin, sequenced in a study of T cells in Graves' hyperthyroidism and ophthalmopathy. Amplification of TCR beta CDR3 regions was performed using RNA transcripts as template. TCR CDR3 regions were first amplified by RT-PCR with HTBI primers. TCRdb reprocessed the multiplex PCR reads via MiXCR and lists one record per CDR3 protein. The sample consists of around 500,000 distinct CDR3 sequences, around a fifth of them appearing once. Material: blood. These receptors were collected from an older woman with Graves' ophthalmopathy.

This clonotype appeared many times. V usage is TRBV6-2 or TRBV6-3 and J usage is TRBJ2-3; 9 bases match TRBD2. V was pared by 5 bases and J by 6 bases, with 12 bases of the junction left unmatched. Germline V gene data show CDR1 as MNHEY and CDR2 as SVGEGT. The CDR3 loop spans 16 amino acids. The CDR3 DNA sequence: TGTGCCAGCAGTCCTCAAGCAGCGGGAGGAGCTGATACGCAGTATTTT. It codes for CASSPQAAGGADTQYF.

This clonotype was detected a few times. The chain has TRBV12-3 or TRBV12-4 and TRBJ2-2; 14 bases align to TRBD2. This CDR3 comprises 20 residues. J gave up 2 bases and V 1 base, and 9 bases lay outside the gene matches. In DNA form, the CDR3 reads TGTGCCAGCAGTTTAGGGACGGGACTAGCGGGAGAGGGAAACACCGGGGAGCTGTTTTTT. It is translated as CASSLGTGLAGEGNTGELFF.

For this clonotype: This may arise from a read error, as a much more abundant clone is one base away. This chain connects TRBV2 to TRBJ2-3; 10 bases line up with TRBD2. The CDR3 runs 15 residues. From germline, CDR1 is SNHLY and CDR2 FYNNEI. The CDR3 bases are TGTACCAGCAGGCAATCCGGGACTAGCGCCCTTACGCAGTATTTT. It specifies CTSRQSGTSALTQYF. The full variable domain, completed using reference TRBV2 and TRBJ2-3, is EPEVTQTPSHQVTQMGQEVILRCVPISNHLYFYWYRQILGQKVEFLVSFYNNEISEKSEIFDDQFSVERPDGSNFTLKIRSTKLEDSAMYFCTSRQSGTSALTQYFGPGTRLTVL.

CDR3 region: CAIQNRVNTEAFF. DNA for the CDR3: TGTGCCATCCAGAATCGGGTTAACACTGAAGCTTTCTTT. The chain joins TRBV10-3 to TRBJ1-1; the D is unclear. There are 13 residues in the CDR3. CDR1 is ENHRY and CDR2 is SYGVKD in the germline V gene. V lost 8 bases, J lost 2 bases, and 12 bases lay in between.

CDR3 nucleotides: TGTGCCAGTAGCACGGGACAGGGCAGGTATGGCTACACCTTC. Amino acids: CASSTGQGRYGYTF. The chain joins TRBV19 to TRBJ1-2; 9 bases are shared with TRBD1. Per germline, CDR1 LNHDA and CDR2 SQIVND (reference sequence). This CDR3 contains 14 residues. The V gene end was trimmed by 6 bases and the J gene end by 5 bases; junction bases not matched to a gene: 7.

J is TRBJ1-1 and V is TRBV5-1; 8 positions agree with TRBD1. The junction had 8 bases not matched to a gene; V was cut back by 3 bases and J by 4 bases. Germline values: CDR1 SGHRS, CDR2 YFSETQ. The CDR3 contains 15 residues. The DNA for the CDR3 is TGCGCCAGCAGCTATCTGCAGGGGGCGGGCACTGAAGCTTTCTTT. Translation: CASSYLQGAGTEAFF.

As concerns this clonotype: This sequence may be a read error, since a much larger clone differs from it by one base. The chain has TRBV6-1 and TRBJ2-7; D unresolved. This CDR3 comprises 16 residues. Germline-derived CDR1 and CDR2 are MNHNS and SASEGT. V lost 10 bases and J 1 base, leaving 23 bases between the germline ends. CDR3 nucleotide sequence: TGTGCCACCACGGGTAAGGGCGCCCAGGCGTCCTACGAGCAGTACTTC. Protein: CATTGKGAQASYEQYF.

This clonotype was picked up many times. V usage is TRBV6-1 and J usage is TRBJ2-2; D gene unclear. The germline V gene has CDR1 MNHNS and CDR2 SASEGT. V was trimmed by 1 base and J by 4 bases, leaving 13 bases between them. CDR3 length equals 16 residues. The CDR3 loop reads CASSEGTLLLTGELFF. As DNA, the CDR3 is TGTGCCAGCAGTGAAGGGACCCTTCTCCTCACCGGGGAGCTGTTTTTT.

The CDR3 loop reads CASSLSWGSYSGNTIYF. The CDR3 DNA is TGTGCCAGCAGTTTATCTTGGGGATCATACTCTGGAAACACCATATATTTT. The chain has TRBV27 and TRBJ1-3; D not certain. The CDR3 contains 17 residues. Germline V gene sequence: CDR1 MNHEY, CDR2 SMNVEV (reference sequence). Trimming removed 0 bases from V and 0 bases from J, with 12 bases in between.

This clonotype was detected only a few times. The rearrangement joins TRBV27 to TRBJ2-2; TRBD2 is a possible D gene (6 bases). V lost 6 bases and J 2 bases, leaving 10 bases between the germline ends. The CDR3 is 14 amino acids. Germline V gene sequence: CDR1 MNHEY, CDR2 SMNVEV (reference sequence). The CDR3 bases are TGTGCCAGCAGATGGAGGGGAAACACCGGGGAGCTGTTTTTT. It encodes CASRWRGNTGELFF.

In this sample, this clonotype turned up once. The gene calls are TRBV14 and TRBJ2-3; 8 bases are a match to TRBD2. This CDR3 contains 19 residues. Germline CDR1 is SGHDN and CDR2 is FVKESK. Trimming at V came to 1 base and at J to 6 bases, leaving 18 bases not matched to a gene. CDR3 residues: CASSQGKRERHFSLDTQYF. The CDR3 nucleotides are TGTGCCAGCAGCCAAGGCAAGCGGGAGCGCCACTTCTCACTCGATACGCAGTATTTT.

Many counts were recorded for this clonotype. This sequence joins TRBV7-9 and TRBJ1-2; TRBD1 agrees at 7 bases. This CDR3 region has 14 residues. After removal of 0 bases from V and 5 bases from J, the junction contained 3 bases not matched to a gene. Germline CDR1 SEHNR, CDR2 FQNEAQ (reference sequence). This chain's CDR3 is CASSLAGGVYGYTF. For the CDR3, the DNA is TGTGCCAGCAGCTTAGCAGGGGGCGTGTATGGCTACACCTTC.

V gene TRBV10-3 combines with J gene TRBJ2-2; no reliable D call. This CDR3 comprises 14 residues. CDR1 ENHRY and CDR2 SYGVKD come from the germline V gene. Trimming took off 3 bases at V and 4 bases at J, with 9 bases between the two ends. CDR3 amino acids: CAISDQQATGELFF. The CDR3 DNA reads TGTGCCATCAGTGACCAGCAGGCCACCGGGGAGCTGTTTTTT.

This clonotype was counted only a few times. The chain uses TRBV5-1 and TRBJ2-4, with D perhaps given as TRBD1 or TRBD2 (7 bases each). The CDR3 sequence is 14 residues long. Trimming left V 5 bases short and J 8 bases short, with 17 bases between. The germline V gene has CDR1 SGHRS and CDR2 YFSETQ. The CDR3 nucleotides are TGCGCCAGCAGTACTGACAGGGCGGGGGACATTCAGTACTTC. This translates into CASSTDRAGDIQYF.

This clonotype was seen ten or more times. The genes are TRBV28 and TRBJ2-3; 7 bases map to TRBD2. After removal of 8 bases from V and 3 bases from J, the junction contained 11 bases not matched to a gene. CDR1 is MDHEN, CDR2 SYDVKM, per germline. The CDR3 spans 15 residues. The DNA of the CDR3 is TGTGCCAGCCGCGAGATTGGGGGGGAAACAGATACGCAGTATTTT. It yields the protein CASREIGGETDTQYF.

This clonotype came up many times. V and J are TRBV28 and TRBJ2-7, with TRBD1 identical over 7 bases. After removal of 5 bases from V and 6 bases from J, the junction contained 7 bases not matched to a gene. This CDR3 comprises 13 residues. Germline V gives CDR1 MDHEN, CDR2 SYDVKM. The CDR3 reads CASSVGQEPEQYF. In nucleotides, the CDR3 is TGTGCCAGCAGTGTTGGACAGGAGCCCGAGCAGTACTTC.

This clonotype was counted only a few times. V usage is TRBV12-3 or TRBV12-4 and J usage is TRBJ2-1; 11 bases map to TRBD2. This CDR3 spans 15 amino acids. Trimming at V came to 6 bases and at J to 3 bases, leaving 4 bases not matched to a gene. DNA of the CDR3: TGTGCCAGCAGGGCTGGGACTAGCGGCTACAATGAGCAGTTCTTC. Encoded protein: CASRAGTSGYNEQFF.

The chain recombines TRBV7-8 with TRBJ2-7; 13 positions agree with TRBD2. Germline V gene sequence: CDR1 SGHVS, CDR2 FQNEAQ. This CDR3 has 15 amino acids. Germline trimming cut 5 bases from V and 5 bases from J; bases unmatched to any gene: 6. CDR3 region: CASSTRTSGSHEQYF. The CDR3 DNA reads as TGTGCCAGCAGCACCCGGACTAGCGGGAGCCACGAGCAGTACTTC. Filled out from reference TRBV7-8 and TRBJ2-7, the complete variable domain reads GAGVSQSPRYKVAKRGQDVALRCDPISGHVSLFWYQQALGQGPEFLTYFQNEAQLDKSGLPSDRFFAERPEGSVSTLKIQRTQQEDSAVYLCASSTRTSGSHEQYFGPGTRLTVT.

V and J are TRBV27 and TRBJ1-2; TRBD1 matches at 8 bases. The V gene's germline CDR1 is MNHEY and CDR2 SMNVEV (reference sequence). V lost 5 bases to trimming and J lost 3 bases; unmatched junction nucleotides: 5. This CDR3 region has 14 residues. CDR3 DNA: TGTGCCAGCAGTGCAGGGACAGGCCACTATGGCTACACCTTC. This gives the protein CASSAGTGHYGYTF.

This clonotype was recorded a few times. The rearrangement links TRBV10-3 to TRBJ2-1, with TRBD2 identical over 7 bases. V lost 4 bases to trimming and J lost 7 bases; unmatched junction nucleotides: 13. This CDR3 contains 16 residues. Germline loops: CDR1 ENHRY, CDR2 SYGVKD. CDR3 residues: CAISGGAGLGVNEQFF. DNA of the CDR3: TGTGCCATCAGTGGGGGAGCGGGATTGGGAGTGAATGAGCAGTTCTTC.

This clonotype occurred many times. The V call is TRBV2, the J call TRBJ1-1, with D hard to call. The germline V and J ends were trimmed by 8 bases and 0 bases, with 16 bases remaining between them. Germline V lookup: CDR1 SNHLY, CDR2 FYNNEI. This CDR3 is built from 15 residues. This CDR3 is CASAVPGKMNTEAFF. The CDR3 DNA reads TGTGCCAGCGCTGTACCGGGGAAGATGAACACTGAAGCTTTCTTT.

This clonotype was picked up a small number of times. The chain employs TRBV7-2 and TRBJ2-2, with D perhaps given as TRBD1 or TRBD2 (5 bases each). The germline V and J ends were trimmed by 6 bases and 6 bases, with 14 bases remaining between them. The CDR3 extends over 14 amino acids. The germline CDR1 and CDR2 sequences are SGHTA and FQGNSA. The CDR3 DNA reads TGTGCCAGCAGACGGGACCCACTGGCCGGGGAGCTGTTTTTT. The encoded protein is CASRRDPLAGELFF.

A few counts support this clonotype. The CDR3 is CSARIRETQYF. In nucleotides, the CDR3 is TGCAGTGCTAGAATCCGGGAGACCCAGTACTTC. The rearrangement links TRBV20-1 to TRBJ2-5; D unclear. This CDR3 contains 11 residues. In germline, CDR1 is DFQATT, CDR2 SNEGSKA (reference sequence). V was cut by 2 bases and J by 5 bases, with 6 bases left in between.

The V call is TRBV29-1, the J call TRBJ1-2; 8 nucleotides agree with TRBD1. After removal of 6 bases from V and 6 bases from J, the junction contained 6 bases not matched to a gene. Looked up from germline, CDR1 is SQVTM and CDR2 is ANQGSEA. The CDR3 sequence is 12 residues long. In DNA form, the CDR3 reads TGCAGCGTGGCGGACAGGGCTCATGGCTACACCTTC. Translated: CSVADRAHGYTF.

The rearrangement links TRBV5-4 to TRBJ2-5; tentatively, D is TRBD1 (5 bases). V shed 0 bases and J shed 0 bases, with 12 bases lying between them. Germline V CDR1 and CDR2: SGHNT, YYREEE (reference sequence). This CDR3 contains 16 residues. The CDR3 loop reads CASSLAVTGNQETQYF. In DNA form, the CDR3 reads TGTGCCAGCAGCTTGGCCGTCACAGGCAACCAAGAGACCCAGTACTTC. Combining the CDR3 with reference TRBV5-4 and TRBJ2-5 gives the whole variable domain ETGVTQSPTHLIKTRGQQVTLRCSSQSGHNTVSWYQQALGQGPQFIFQYYREEENGRGNFPPRFSGLQFPNYSSELNVNALELDDSALYLCASSLAVTGNQETQYFGPGTRLLVL.

This rearrangement joins TRBV30 to TRBJ2-7; 7 bases match TRBD1. Germline CDR1 is GTSNPN and CDR2 is SVGIG (reference sequence). The CDR3 spans 13 residues. The V gene end was trimmed by 3 bases and the J gene end by 3 bases; junction bases not matched to a gene: 5. DNA for the CDR3: TGTGCCTGGAGGCGATCAGGGGGCTACGAGCAGTACTTC. It is translated as CAWRRSGGYEQYF.

This clonotype was recorded a few times. The CDR3 protein is CASSWDSQFANTGELFF. The CDR3 DNA reads TGTGCCAGCAGCTGGGACTCCCAGTTCGCGAACACCGGGGAGCTGTTTTTT. The rearrangement uses TRBV11-2 and TRBJ2-2; maybe TRBD2 (6 bases). The germline V and J ends were trimmed by 4 bases and 0 bases, with 15 bases remaining between them. The CDR3 length is 17 residues. Germline V gene lookup returns CDR1 SGHAT and CDR2 FQNNGV.

The chain carries TRBV20-1 and TRBJ1-4; 12 bases fit TRBD1. Trimming at V came to 6 bases and at J to 3 bases, leaving 11 bases not matched to a gene. The CDR3 has 17 amino acids. Germline-derived CDR1 and CDR2 are DFQATT and SNEGSKA (reference sequence). CDR3 nucleotide sequence: TGCAGTGCATTCGGGACAGGGGGCGCCTCGGCTAATGAAAAACTGTTTTTT. This translates into CSAFGTGGASANEKLFF.

The rearrangement uses TRBV4-1 and TRBJ2-2; weak D call: TRBD1 (5 bases). V dropped 3 bases and J dropped 2 bases, with 10 bases sitting between them. Germline V CDR1 and CDR2: MGHRA, YSYEKL. This CDR3 has 15 residues. CDR3 sequence reads: CASSHRTLNTGELFF. CDR3 DNA sequence: TGCGCCAGCAGCCACCGGACACTAAACACCGGGGAGCTGTTTTTT.

As regards this clonotype: One base away lies a much larger clone, so this may be a sequencing read error. The chain links TRBV12-3 or TRBV12-4 to TRBJ1-2, with D uncertain. The CDR3 runs to 13 residues. The CDR3 region is CAGSLSGQYGYTF. In DNA, the CDR3 is TGTGCCGGCAGTTTAAGCGGCCAGTATGGCTACACCTTC.

V and J are TRBV2 and TRBJ1-6; the D gene is possibly TRBD1 (5 bases). The V gene's germline CDR1 is SNHLY and CDR2 FYNNEI. V lost 1 base and J 19 bases, leaving 17 bases between the germline ends. The CDR3 covers 13 residues. The DNA for the CDR3 is TGTGCCAGCAGTGAAGGCCCCGGCATTAGGGGACACTTT. Protein product: CASSEGPGIRGHF.

In this sample, this clonotype turned up many times. The chain links TRBV2 to TRBJ2-3; 12 nucleotides line up with TRBD2. This CDR3 is 16 amino acids long. CDR1 SNHLY and CDR2 FYNNEI come from the germline V gene. Trimming at V came to 6 bases and at J to 1 base, leaving 5 bases not matched to a gene. CDR3 protein: CASSLAGGPGTDTQYF. The CDR3 DNA reads TGTGCCAGCAGCCTAGCGGGAGGGCCTGGCACAGATACGCAGTATTTT.